A selection of T cell receptor beta chains follows, all from one sample in a study of cytomegalovirus exposure and HLA in healthy donors. Method: immunoSEQ multiplex PCR; TCRdb's copy keeps in-frame clones and lacks some. This repertoire shows 100,000 to 150,000 clones, over 70% found once; its top ten account for about 2.6%. The specimen sequenced was PBMCs. The receptors shown here come from a woman in her fifties or sixties in good health and CMV-seropositive. The CDR3 runs from the conserved cysteine through the conserved F or W. A D gene is named only where the DNA matches it firmly. Clone size is not always given. Where it is, it says once, few, many or a class for expanded clones.

v_call	clone_size	d_call	j_call	cdr3_aa	cdr3_nt
TRBV4-1	few	NA	TRBJ1-5	CASSVSLGSNQPQHF	TGCGCCAGCAGCGTGTCCCTCGGTAGCAATCAGCCCCAGCATTTT
TRBV4-1	NA	TRBD1	TRBJ1-2	CASSLGQGSGYTF	TGCGCCAGCAGCCTCGGACAGGGCTCGGGCTACACCTTC
TRBV10-3	NA	NA	TRBJ2-5	CAISLAGMETQYF	TGTGCCATCAGCCTGGCCGGGATGGAGACCCAGTACTTC
TRBV6-5	once	TRBD1	TRBJ1-2	CASSYSTGESYGYTF	TGTGCCAGCAGTTACTCGACAGGGGAGAGCTATGGCTACACCTTC
TRBV5-1	once	NA	TRBJ1-1	CASQGIMNTEAFF	TGCGCCAGCCAGGGAATTATGAACACTGAAGCTTTCTTT
TRBV6-5	NA	TRBD2	TRBJ2-7	CASSYSLAGAYEQYF	TGTGCCAGCAGTTACTCACTAGCGGGGGCCTACGAGCAGTACTTC
TRBV19	few	NA	TRBJ2-1	CASSIGGVSYNEQFF	TGTGCCAGTAGTATTGGAGGGGTATCCTACAATGAGCAGTTCTTC
TRBV10-2	NA	NA	TRBJ1-2	CASSEGHGFVYGYTF	TGCGCCAGCAGTGAGGGACACGGGTTTGTCTATGGCTACACCTTC
TRBV7-2	NA	NA	TRBJ2-5	CASSLGTVVETQYF	TGTGCCAGCAGCTTAGGGACAGTTGTAGAGACCCAGTACTTC
TRBV10-1	NA	NA	TRBJ2-5	CASSSSGQKETQYF	TGCGCCAGCAGCTCCTCAGGACAGAAAGAGACCCAGTACTTC
TRBV9	NA	NA	TRBJ1-2	CASSNFLVPGYTF	TGTGCCAGCAGCAACTTCTTAGTGCCTGGCTACACCTTC
TRBV27	NA	NA	TRBJ1-1	CASSLNPQLEAFF	TGTGCCAGCAGTTTAAACCCTCAACTTGAAGCTTTCTTT
TRBV6-5	NA	NA	TRBJ1-2	CASSYSAPQNYGYTF	TGTGCCAGCAGTTACTCGGCCCCCCAAAACTATGGCTACACCTTC
TRBV7-9	few	NA	TRBJ1-1	CASSFPPVNTEAFF	TGTGCCAGCAGCTTTCCCCCAGTTAACACTGAAGCTTTCTTT
TRBV14	NA	NA	TRBJ1-2	CASSQANSLNYGYTF	TGTGCCAGCAGCCAAGCGAACAGCCTTAACTATGGCTACACCTTC
TRBV9	NA	TRBD1	TRBJ1-4	CASSGTGGNEKLFF	TGTGCCAGCAGCGGGACAGGGGGCAATGAAAAACTGTTTTTT
TRBV13	NA	TRBD2	TRBJ2-1	CASSSGSAGGGFYNEQFF	TGTGCCAGCAGCTCTGGTTCCGCGGGGGGCGGGTTCTACAATGAGCAGTTCTTC
TRBV7-8	NA	NA	TRBJ2-2	CASTLMRQSTGELFF	TGTGCCAGCACCCTAATGCGACAGTCTACCGGGGAGCTGTTTTTT
TRBV9	NA	NA	TRBJ2-2	CASSVVGAGELFF	TGTGCCAGCAGCGTAGTGGGGGCTGGGGAGCTGTTTTTT
TRBV5-6	NA	TRBD1	TRBJ2-3	CASSRPDRGIDTQYF	TGTGCCAGCAGCCGGCCTGACAGGGGGATAGATACGCAGTATTTT
TRBV19	few	NA	TRBJ2-2	CASSILGANTGELFF	TGTGCCAGTAGTATTTTAGGGGCGAACACCGGGGAGCTGTTTTTT
TRBV7-9	NA	TRBD1	TRBJ2-7	CASSPGGVGAEQYF	TGTGCCAGCAGCCCAGGGGGCGTCGGAGCCGAGCAGTACTTC